What follows are 11 T cell receptor beta chains derived from one specimen sequenced in a study of T-cell memory formation after mild COVID-19. TCRdb fed the 5' RACE reads into MiXCR, producing one record per CDR3 protein. The sample records around 250,000 distinct CDR3 sequences, 16% being singletons. The sequenced material came from PBMCs or a T cell subset sorted from them (not recorded which). Every receptor here comes from a man between 18 and 29 years old who had mild COVID-19 (a few samples of this study predate the infection). Cell type and time point are not known.

J is TRBJ1-4 and V is TRBV5-1; 7 nucleotides match TRBD1. Per germline, CDR1 SGHRS and CDR2 YFSETQ. Losses at the gene ends were 1 base for V and 9 bases for J; bases not matched to a gene: 6. This CDR3 spans 14 amino acids. CDR3 sequence: CASSLLGQRQKLFF. The CDR3 nucleotides read TGCGCCAGCAGCTTGTTGGGACAGCGCCAAAAACTGTTTTTT.

Turning to this clonotype: The germline gene is not matched at one end of the junction; a read error may be the cause. The V and J genes are TRBV4-3 and TRBJ2-3, with TRBD2 matching over 15 bases. This CDR3 spans 16 amino acids. The V gene's germline CDR1 is LGHNA and CDR2 YSLEER. CDR3 nucleotides: TGCGCCAGCAGACAAGGGACTAGCGGGGGGTCAGATACGCAGTATTTT. Encoded protein: CASRQGTSGGSDTQYF.

The chain is built from TRBV7-3 and TRBJ2-2; D is unresolved. Germline V gene lookup returns CDR1 SGHTA and CDR2 FQGTGA. The CDR3 is 14 amino acids. Trimming stripped 7 bases from V and 0 bases from J, with 9 bases between. CDR3 sequence reads: CASTRSSNTGELFF. The CDR3 DNA sequence: TGTGCCAGCACCCGAAGCTCGAACACCGGGGAGCTGTTTTTT. Full variable domain (rest looked up from reference TRBV7-3 and TRBJ2-2): GAGVSQTPSNKVTEKGKYVELRCDPISGHTALYWYRQSLGQGPEFLIYFQGTGAADDSGLPNDRFFAVRPEGSVSTLKIQRTERGDSAVYLCASTRSSNTGELFFGEGSRLTVL.

The rearrangement links TRBV4-2 to TRBJ2-2; 7 nucleotides line up with TRBD2. This CDR3 has 15 residues. Germline CDR1 LGHNA, CDR2 YNFKEQ. J was trimmed by 5 bases and V by 1 base; bases with no gene match: 4. The CDR3: CASSQGHGGTGELFF. The CDR3 DNA sequence: TGTGCCAGCAGCCAAGGACACGGGGGGACCGGGGAGCTGTTTTTT.

V usage is TRBV5-1 and J usage is TRBJ2-7; D may match TRBD1 or TRBD2 (5 bases each). V lost 4 bases to trimming and J lost 5 bases, with 13 bases between them. The CDR3 extends over 13 amino acids. Germline assignment: CDR1 SGHRS and CDR2 YFSETQ. The CDR3 sequence is CASSEGTGNEQYF. In DNA, the CDR3 is TGCGCCAGCAGCGAAGGGACCGGGAACGAGCAGTACTTC.

This clonotype appeared a few times. The J gene is TRBJ2-1, the V gene TRBV12-3 or TRBV12-4; TRBD1 matches 8 bases. Losses at the gene ends were 6 bases for V and 2 bases for J; bases not matched to a gene: 6. This CDR3 has 15 amino acids. The CDR3 region is CASRSSDRAYNEQFF. CDR3 bases: TGTGCCAGCAGATCATCGGACAGGGCCTACAATGAGCAGTTCTTC.

This chain's CDR3 is CASSYSPGTTKKVEQFF. DNA for the CDR3: TGTGCCAGCAGTTACTCACCAGGGACTACAAAAAAGGTCGAGCAGTTCTTC. The chain uses TRBV6-2 or TRBV6-3 and TRBJ2-1; TRBD2 matches at 7 bases. V dropped 0 bases and J dropped 10; count of bases not matched to a gene: 15. CDR1 and CDR2 from the germline V gene are MNHEY and SVGEGT. The CDR3 spans 17 residues.

The rearrangement links TRBV7-2 to TRBJ1-1, with 10 bases aligning to TRBD1. V shed 4 bases and J 2 bases; nucleotides not matched to a gene: 7. The CDR3 extends over 16 amino acids. Germline V lookup: CDR1 SGHTA, CDR2 FQGNSA. CDR3 protein: CASSSAGTGVNTEAFF. In DNA, the CDR3 is TGTGCCAGCAGCTCCGCCGGGACAGGGGTAAACACTGAAGCTTTCTTT.

This clonotype was recorded a few times. V usage is TRBV9 and J usage is TRBJ2-7; D possibly corresponds to TRBD2 (6 bases). V was pared by 0 bases and J by 3 bases, with 13 bases between. Germline-derived CDR1 and CDR2 are SGDLS and YYNGEE. The CDR3 is 15 residues long. DNA of the CDR3: TGTGCCAGCAGCGTAGATAGTAGCGGTTACTACGAGCAGTACTTC. This translates into CASSVDSSGYYEQYF.

This clonotype was counted between two and nine times. The genes are TRBV18 and TRBJ1-5; the D gene is possibly TRBD1 (5 bases). The germline CDR1 and CDR2 sequences are KGHSH and LQKENI. V lost 3 bases and J lost 7, with 13 bases in between. The CDR3 contains 14 residues. CDR3: CASSPQGFDQPQHF. The CDR3 region has the DNA TGTGCCAGCTCACCGCAGGGTTTCGACCAGCCCCAGCATTTT.

This sequence joins TRBV7-6 and TRBJ2-1; 12 bases line up with TRBD2. CDR3 length: 16 amino acids. V lost 1 base, J lost 7 bases, and 5 bases stayed unmatched. Germline V gene data show CDR1 as SGHVS and CDR2 as FNYEAQ. The CDR3 DNA reads TGTGCCAGCAGCTTAGGGTCTAGCGGGGGGGCGAATGAGCAGTTCTTC. Translated: CASSLGSSGGANEQFF.